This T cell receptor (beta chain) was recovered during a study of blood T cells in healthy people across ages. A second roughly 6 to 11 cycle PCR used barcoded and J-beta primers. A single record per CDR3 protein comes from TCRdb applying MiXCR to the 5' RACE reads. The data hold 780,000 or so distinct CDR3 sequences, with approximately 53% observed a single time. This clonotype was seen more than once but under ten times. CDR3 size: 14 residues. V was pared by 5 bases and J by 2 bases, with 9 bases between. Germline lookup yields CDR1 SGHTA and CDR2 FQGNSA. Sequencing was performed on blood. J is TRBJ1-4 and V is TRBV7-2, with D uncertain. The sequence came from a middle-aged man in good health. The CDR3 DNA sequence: TGTGCCAGCAGCAGGAAAGGGACTAATGAAAAACTGTTTTTT. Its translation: CASSRKGTNEKLFF.